Following are 4 T cell receptor beta chains from one sample sequenced in a study of OX40 agonist ivuxolimab in advanced cancers. Assay: immunoSEQ multiplex PCR; the TCRdb copy retains only in-frame clones and omits some. The sample shows more than 45,000 clones, 89% of them seen only once. This sample comprised CD4+ or CD8+ T cells sorted from blood, obtained in a trial of the OX40 agonist ivuxolimab. The receptor source for this set is an adult with an advanced solid tumor such as melanoma, head and neck, liver or kidney cancer.

V gene TRBV7-9 combines with J gene TRBJ1-1; D unresolved. The CDR3 has 13 amino acids. Germline CDR1 reads SEHNR; CDR2 reads FQNEAQ (reference sequence). Between the trimmed V and J ends, which lost 0 bases and 8 bases, there was a span of 10 bases. CDR3 residues: CASSLALRSEAFF. CDR3 sequence (DNA): TGTGCCAGCAGCTTAGCGCTAAGGTCCGAAGCTTTCTTT.

The rearrangement joins TRBV11-1 to TRBJ2-1; D is tentatively TRBD1 or TRBD2 (5 bases each). Germline loops: CDR1 SGHAT, CDR2 FQDESV (reference sequence). Trimming shortened V by 3 bases and J by 6 bases, and 9 bases separated the two germline ends. The CDR3 spans 13 residues. This chain's CDR3 is CASSFEGLNEQFF. CDR3 bases: TGTGCCAGCAGCTTCGAGGGGCTCAATGAGCAGTTCTTC.

This clone appeared once. The chain employs TRBV5-4 and TRBJ2-7; D unresolved. Trimming took off 4 bases at V and 0 bases at J, with 8 bases between the two ends. The CDR3 length is 13 residues. Germline CDR1 is SGHNT and CDR2 is YYREEE (reference sequence). The CDR3, as DNA: TGTGCCAGCAGCCCGGCAGTCTCCTACGAGCAGTACTTC. It translates to CASSPAVSYEQYF.

The chain combines TRBV19 with TRBJ2-1, with D possibly matching TRBD1 (5 bases). With 5 bases removed from V and 3 bases from J, the gap between germline ends came to 5 bases. In germline, CDR1 is LNHDA, CDR2 SQIVND (reference sequence). This CDR3 is 12 amino acids long. CDR3 protein: CASSQGYNEQFF. The DNA of the CDR3 is TGTGCCAGTAGTCAGGGCTACAATGAGCAGTTCTTC.